The source of this TCR beta chain is a study of T cells after yellow fever vaccination. Study overall: In the case of low-cell-number fractions, SMART-Seq v4 Ultra Low Input was used for preparation. Regarding the study as a whole: The study re-detected most primary-vaccination clones after the booster (roughly 96% CD4, just over 85% CD8). FACS-sorted repertoires could harbor abundant contaminating bulk-population clonotypes.

TCR cDNA was made by 5'RACE template switching, adding a universal primer site and UMIs. TCRdb passed the 5' RACE reads through MiXCR, listing each CDR3 protein once. This sample has just under 600,000 distinct CDR3 sequences, with roughly 14% found just once. Concerning this clonotype itself: What it recognizes is unknown.

The junction had 3 bases not matched to a gene; V was cut back by 0 bases and J by 0 bases. Germline assignment: CDR1 SGHNT and CDR2 YENEEA. CDR3 length equals 16 residues. The specimen comprised PBMCs, sampled on the day of the yellow fever booster vaccination. The chain is built from TRBV11-3 and TRBJ2-3, with 7 bases matching TRBD2. The TCR comes from a young man who received the YFV17D yellow fever vaccine. The CDR3 spells CASSLESSGSTDTQYF. DNA for the CDR3: TGTGCCAGCAGCTTAGAGAGTAGCGGGAGCACAGATACGCAGTATTTT.